Presented here are 25 T cell receptor beta chains from one specimen sequenced in a study of OX40 agonist ivuxolimab in advanced cancers. Repertoires were generated with immunoSEQ multiplex PCR, while TCRdb's copy carries only in-frame clones and drops some. This sample has more than 11,000 clones, with more than 75% found just once. Sequenced material: CD4+ or CD8+ T cells sorted from blood, taken in a trial of the OX40 agonist ivuxolimab. These TCRs come from an adult with an advanced solid tumor such as melanoma, head and neck, liver or kidney cancer.

The chain links TRBV30 to TRBJ1-5; tentatively, D is TRBD1 (6 bases). Trimming shortened V by 0 bases and J by 3 bases, and 9 bases separated the two germline ends. Per germline, CDR1 GTSNPN and CDR2 SVGIG (reference sequence). The CDR3 is 14 residues long. The CDR3 DNA reads as TGTGCCTGGAGTGTGGACAGTTACAATCAGCCCCAGCATTTT. Translating it yields CAWSVDSYNQPQHF.

This chain joins TRBV6-5 and TRBJ2-1; no definite D call. The germline V gene encodes CDR1 MNHEY and CDR2 SVGAGI. V gave up 0 bases and J gave up 6 bases, with 6 bases separating them. The CDR3 is 13 residues long. As DNA, the CDR3 is TGTGCCAGCAGTTACTCGGACGGCAATGAGCAGTTCTTC. Translating it yields CASSYSDGNEQFF.

There are a few counts of this clone. V is TRBV29-1 and J is TRBJ1-2; D call uncertain. Germline V gene lookup returns CDR1 SQVTM and CDR2 ANQGSEA. Trimming removed 3 bases at V and 4 bases at J, with 9 bases between. The CDR3 runs to 12 residues. Here the CDR3 DNA reads TGCAGCGTTGAGACCTTGGGCTATGGCTACACCTTC. This codes for CSVETLGYGYTF.

Details on this clone: Its ends do not fully match the called genes, so a read error is possible. The V call is TRBV10-3, the J call TRBJ2-2; no firm D call. This CDR3 has 14 residues. CDR1 and CDR2 from the germline V gene are ENHRY and SYGVKD. The CDR3 coding sequence is TGTGCCAGCAGTACACTCTCTGACACCGGGGAGCTGTTTTTT. Protein product: CASSTLSDTGELFF.

The chain has TRBV2 and TRBJ2-2; 9 positions match TRBD2. Per the germline V gene, CDR1 is SNHLY and CDR2 is FYNNEI. The trim removed 5 bases at V and 2 bases at J, leaving 9 bases unmatched. The CDR3 covers 17 residues. The CDR3 reads CASSRLTLAGNTGELFF. The CDR3 coding sequence is TGTGCCAGCAGTCGTTTGACCCTAGCGGGAAACACCGGGGAGCTGTTTTTT. Complete variable domain (other parts from reference TRBV2 and TRBJ2-2): EPEVTQTPSHQVTQMGQEVILRCVPISNHLYFYWYRQILGQKVEFLVSFYNNEISEKSEIFDDQFSVERPDGSNFTLKIRSTKLEDSAMYFCASSRLTLAGNTGELFFGEGSRLTVL.

This chain joins TRBV6-5 and TRBJ1-2; D unclear. V shed 5 bases and J shed 2 bases, with 6 bases lying between them. Germline-derived CDR1 and CDR2 are MNHEY and SVGAGI. The CDR3 loop spans 12 amino acids. The CDR3, as DNA: TGTGCCAGCAGTCGGGAGAACTATGGCTACACCTTC. Amino acids: CASSRENYGYTF.

This chain uses TRBV11-1 with TRBJ2-1; D is perhaps TRBD1 or TRBD2 (6 bases each). From germline, CDR1 is SGHAT and CDR2 FQDESV (reference sequence). With 5 bases removed from V and 4 bases from J, the gap between germline ends came to 18 bases. This CDR3 is 16 amino acids long. In nucleotides, the CDR3 is TGTGCCAGCAGCCCTAGGGGGGTTAGCGGTTACAATGAGCAGTTCTTC. Protein: CASSPRGVSGYNEQFF.

The genes are TRBV6-4 and TRBJ2-1; TRBD2 aligns across 7 bases. Germline V gene sequence: CDR1 MRHNA, CDR2 SNTAGT. The CDR3 has 13 amino acids. The trim removed 4 bases at V and 8 bases at J, leaving 5 bases unmatched. This CDR3 reads CASSGEGHDEQFF. In nucleotides, the CDR3 is TGTGCCAGCAGTGGGGAGGGCCATGATGAGCAGTTCTTC.

The chain is built from TRBV7-3 and TRBJ2-7; unclear D gene. V was cut by 2 bases and J by 2 bases, with 7 bases left in between. Germline values: CDR1 SGHTA, CDR2 FQGTGA. This CDR3 region has 13 residues. CDR3 sequence: CASSLVPAYEQYF. CDR3 coding DNA: TGTGCCAGCAGCTTAGTCCCAGCCTACGAGCAGTACTTC.

The rearrangement joins TRBV4-3 to TRBJ2-5; a possible D gene is TRBD1 (6 bases). The germline gives CDR1 LGHNA, CDR2 YSLEER. This CDR3 contains 15 residues. V was pared by 0 bases and J by 2 bases, with 10 bases between. The CDR3 region is CASSQDYRVQETQYF. In DNA form, the CDR3 reads TGCGCCAGCAGCCAAGATTACAGGGTACAAGAGACCCAGTACTTC.

The chain carries TRBV5-4 and TRBJ2-7; D tentatively reads TRBD1 or TRBD2 (5 bases each). The V gene's germline CDR1 is SGHNT and CDR2 YYREEE (reference sequence). V lost 0 bases and J 2 bases, leaving 9 bases between the germline ends. CDR3 length: 14 residues. For the CDR3, the DNA is TGTGCCAGCAGCTTGGGAGGGGATACCTACGAGCAGTACTTC. Protein sequence: CASSLGGDTYEQYF. Together with reference TRBV5-4 and TRBJ2-7, the CDR3 gives the full variable domain: ETGVTQSPTHLIKTRGQQVTLRCSSQSGHNTVSWYQQALGQGPQFIFQYYREEENGRGNFPPRFSGLQFPNYSSELNVNALELDDSALYLCASSLGGDTYEQYFGPGTRLTVT.

The V gene is TRBV6-6, the J gene TRBJ2-7, with 12 bases identical to TRBD2. V shed 4 bases and J 2 bases; nucleotides not matched to a gene: 0. Germline CDR1 is MNHNY and CDR2 is SVGAGI (reference sequence). CDR3 size: 14 residues. The CDR3 nucleotides are TGTGCCAGCAGTTGGACTAGCGGGGCCTACGAGCAGTACTTC. Protein: CASSWTSGAYEQYF.

The V gene is TRBV15, the J gene TRBJ2-2, with TRBD1 identical over 10 bases. The CDR3 spans 18 residues. V shed 3 bases and J 1 base; nucleotides not matched to a gene: 8. CDR1 is LNHNV, CDR2 YYDKDF, per germline (reference sequence). This CDR3 is CATSSRTGGLGNTGELFF. Written as DNA, the CDR3 is TGTGCCACCAGCAGTAGGACAGGGGGTTTGGGGAACACCGGGGAGCTGTTTTTT.

The gene calls are TRBV5-6 and TRBJ2-1; no definite D call. Germline lookup yields CDR1 SGHDT and CDR2 YYEEEE. V was shortened by 0 bases and J by 9 bases, with 10 bases between the two germline ends. This CDR3 is 13 amino acids long. In nucleotides, the CDR3 is TGTGCCAGCAGCTTGGCCAATCTCTTTGAGCAGTTCTTC. Its translation: CASSLANLFEQFF.

The rearrangement joins TRBV6-9 to TRBJ2-1; D unclear. Looked up from germline, CDR1 is MNHGY and CDR2 is SVAAGI. Trimming removed 3 bases from V and 7 bases from J, with 10 bases in between. This CDR3 has 13 amino acids. CDR3 nucleotide sequence: TGTGCCAGCAGTTACTCTGTCCGGAATGAGCAGTTCTTC. Translation gives CASSYSVRNEQFF.

In its sample, this clone ranks as medium-sized. The V and J genes are TRBV9 and TRBJ2-3; D is perhaps TRBD2 (6 bases). Germline CDR1 and CDR2: SGDLS and YYNGEE. The CDR3 is made up of 17 amino acids. The germline V and J ends were trimmed by 0 bases and 2 bases, with 16 bases remaining between them. The CDR3 spells CASSVEPWVADTDTQYF. CDR3 DNA: TGTGCCAGCAGCGTAGAACCCTGGGTAGCGGACACAGATACGCAGTATTTT. The full variable domain, with the rest looked up from reference TRBV9 and TRBJ2-3, is DSGVTQTPKHLITATGQRVTLRCSPRSGDLSVYWYQQSLDQGLQFLIQYYNGEERAKGNILERFSAQQFPDLHSELNLSSLELGDSALYFCASSVEPWVADTDTQYFGPGTRLTVL.

The chain links TRBV19 to TRBJ2-5; 7 bases are a match to TRBD1. The ends lost 5 bases at V and 4 bases at J; junction bases unmatched: 10. CDR3 length: 15 residues. Germline assignment: CDR1 LNHDA and CDR2 SQIVND (reference sequence). The CDR3 nucleotides are TGTGCCAGTAGTCTAACGACAGGGTGGGGAGAGACCCAGTACTTC. Its translation is CASSLTTGWGETQYF.

The V and J genes are TRBV4-3 and TRBJ2-7; perhaps D is TRBD1 or TRBD2 (5 bases each). Per the germline V gene, CDR1 is LGHNA and CDR2 is YSLEER. The CDR3 is 15 amino acids. V lost 0 bases, J lost 3 bases, and 12 bases lay in between. CDR3 coding DNA: TGCGCCAGCAGCCAAGATCGGGACGGATACTACGAGCAGTACTTC. Amino acid sequence: CASSQDRDGYYEQYF.

By share, this clone counts as medium-sized. This rearrangement joins TRBV29-1 to TRBJ2-4; the D gene is possibly TRBD1 (6 bases). V was cut by 7 bases and J by 7 bases, with 23 bases left in between. Germline CDR1 and CDR2: SQVTM and ANQGSEA. This CDR3 contains 15 residues. The CDR3 protein is CSAWDTNIKGNIQYF. CDR3 nucleotides: TGCAGCGCCTGGGACACTAACATTAAGGGGAACATTCAGTACTTC.

This clone was counted a single time. The J gene is TRBJ2-3, the V gene TRBV7-3; D may be TRBD2 (5 bases). CDR3 length: 13 amino acids. In germline, CDR1 is SGHTA, CDR2 FQGTGA. Trimming took 3 bases from V and 4 from J, leaving 8 bases between them. This CDR3 is CASSLTGADTQYF. The CDR3, as DNA: TGTGCCAGCAGCTTGACCGGGGCAGATACGCAGTATTTT.

This clone is categorized as medium-sized. This chain joins TRBV27 and TRBJ2-7; D is uncertain. This CDR3 contains 13 residues. V lost 5 bases to trimming and J lost 3 bases, with 11 bases between them. Germline CDR1 reads MNHEY; CDR2 reads SMNVEV (reference sequence). CDR3 bases: TGTGCCAGCAGTCCGTACGGAGTCTACGAGCAGTACTTC. Protein product: CASSPYGVYEQYF.

This chain uses TRBV27 with TRBJ2-7; the match to TRBD1 covers 11 bases. The ends lost 2 bases at V and 7 bases at J; junction bases unmatched: 4. The germline V gene has CDR1 MNHEY and CDR2 SMNVEV (reference sequence). The CDR3 covers 14 residues. CDR3 nucleotide sequence: TGTGCCAGCAGTTTACTGGGGACAGGGGGAGAGCAGTACTTC. Amino acids: CASSLLGTGGEQYF.

V usage is TRBV6-6 and J usage is TRBJ1-2; no reliable D call. Germline V CDR1 and CDR2: MNHNY, SVGAGI (reference sequence). The CDR3 length is 11 residues. Trimming took 0 bases from V and 11 from J, leaving 7 bases between them. The CDR3 reads CASSYSYVYTF. CDR3 nucleotides: TGTGCCAGCAGTTACTCCTACGTATACACCTTC.

The CDR3 bases are TGTGCCAGCAGGGGGGACGAGCAGTACTTC. Protein sequence: CASRGDEQYF. The V gene is TRBV2, the J gene TRBJ2-7; D might be TRBD1 or TRBD2, each matching 5 bases. Germline V gene lookup returns CDR1 SNHLY and CDR2 FYNNEI. The CDR3 runs to 10 residues. Trimming cost V 6 bases and J 5 bases, with 5 bases left between them. The variable domain in full, with the rest retrieved from reference TRBV2 and TRBJ2-7, is EPEVTQTPSHQVTQMGQEVILRCVPISNHLYFYWYRQILGQKVEFLVSFYNNEISEKSEIFDDQFSVERPDGSNFTLKIRSTKLEDSAMYFCASRGDEQYFGPGTRLTVT.

The gene calls are TRBV27 and TRBJ2-1; D may match TRBD1 or TRBD2 (6 bases each). Between the trimmed V and J ends, which lost 5 bases and 7 bases, there was a span of 18 bases. The length of the CDR3 is 15 residues. Germline values: CDR1 MNHEY, CDR2 SMNVEV (reference sequence). Here the CDR3 reads CASSPRGLAMNEQFF. The CDR3 region has the DNA TGTGCCAGCAGTCCTCGGGGGCTAGCGATGAATGAGCAGTTCTTC.